This is a list of T cell receptor beta chains from one sample in a study of cytomegalovirus exposure and HLA in healthy donors. Assay: immunoSEQ multiplex PCR; the TCRdb copy retains only in-frame clones and omits some. The sample records about 120,000 clones, approximately 84% being singletons. Sequencing used PBMCs. All receptors come from a man aged 50 or older in good health and CMV-seronegative. Both conserved end residues are part of each CDR3. Each record gives: J gene, clone size, D gene, CDR3 length, V gene, CDR3 DNA, CDR3 protein. D genes are given only for firm matches. Not all rows give a size; the values are once, few, many and, for expanded clones, a class.

TRBJ2-7 . . 13 TRBV15 TGTGCCACCAGCAGAGAACCAGGGGCCGAGCAGTACTTC CATSREPGAEQYF
TRBJ1-1 once TRBD1 15 TRBV2 TGTGCCAGCAGTGTTGACAGGGACGGGGCAAGGGGAGCTTTCTTT CASSVDRDGARGAFF
TRBJ1-6 . . 14 TRBV9 TGTGCCAGCAGCGTAGATAGGGGTGGATCACCCCTCCACTTT CASSVDRGGSPLHF
TRBJ2-7 . TRBD2 13 TRBV19 TGTGCCAGTAGTAGCGGGAGCTCCTACGAGCAGTACTTC CASSSGSSYEQYF
TRBJ1-2 . TRBD1 14 TRBV9 TGTGCCAGCAGCGAAAACAGGGGTGGCTATGGCTACACCTTC CASSENRGGYGYTF
TRBJ2-5 once . 13 TRBV15 TGTGCCACCAGCAGGGACTTGCAAGAGACCCAGTACTTC CATSRDLQETQYF
TRBJ1-2 . TRBD1 16 TRBV27 TGTGCCAGCAGTGACTTCCGGGACAGGTCTAACTATGGCTACACCTTC CASSDFRDRSNYGYTF
TRBJ2-5 . . 15 TRBV18 TGTGCCAGCTCACCACCTGACAGGGAGGCAGAGACCCAGTACTTC CASSPPDREAETQYF
TRBJ2-1 . . 14 TRBV27 TGTGCCAGCAGTTTCGTGAGCGCCTACAATGAGCAGTTCTTC CASSFVSAYNEQFF
TRBJ2-6 once TRBD2 20 TRBV28 TGTGCCAGCAGGTATTCCCCGGGACTAGCGGGAGGGCCTGGGGCCAACGTCCTGACTTTC CASRYSPGLAGGPGANVLTF
TRBJ2-7 . . 12 TRBV29-1 TGCAGCGTCGGAAGGGGGACGGGGGAGCAGTACTTC CSVGRGTGEQYF
TRBJ2-3 . . 13 TRBV7-2 TGTGCCAGCAGCTCCAGATTCACAGATACGCAGTATTTT CASSSRFTDTQYF
TRBJ2-3 once TRBD2 18 TRBV6-4 TGTGCCAGCGCTCTGACTAGCGGGAGCCCCACCCGCACAGATACGCAGTATTTT CASALTSGSPTRTDTQYF
TRBJ2-7 few TRBD1 13 TRBV5-6 TGTGCCAGCAGCTGGGACAGGGCCGACGAGCAGTACTTC CASSWDRADEQYF
TRBJ2-2 . . 15 TRBV28 TGTGCCAGCAGTGCCCCGGTTCCGGGTACCGGGGAGCTGTTTTTT CASSAPVPGTGELFF